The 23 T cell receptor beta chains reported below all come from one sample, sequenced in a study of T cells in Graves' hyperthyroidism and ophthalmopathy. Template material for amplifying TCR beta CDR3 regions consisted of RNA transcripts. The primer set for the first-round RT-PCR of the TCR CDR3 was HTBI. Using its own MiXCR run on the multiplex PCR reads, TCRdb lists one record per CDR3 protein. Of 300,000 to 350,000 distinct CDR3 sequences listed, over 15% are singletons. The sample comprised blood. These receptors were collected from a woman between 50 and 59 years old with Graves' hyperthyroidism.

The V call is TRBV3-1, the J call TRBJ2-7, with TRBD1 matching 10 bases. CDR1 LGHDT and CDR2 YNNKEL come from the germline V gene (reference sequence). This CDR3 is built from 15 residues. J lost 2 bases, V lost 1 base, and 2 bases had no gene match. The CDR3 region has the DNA TGTGCCAGCAGCCAAGGACAGGGGGCGGCCTACGAGCAGTACGTC. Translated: CASSQGQGAAYEQYV.

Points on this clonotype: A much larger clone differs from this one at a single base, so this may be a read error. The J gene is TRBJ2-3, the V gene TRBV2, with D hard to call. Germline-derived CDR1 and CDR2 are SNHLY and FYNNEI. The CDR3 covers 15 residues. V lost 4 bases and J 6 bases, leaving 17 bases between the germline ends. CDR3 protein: CASSGTLQAVDTQYF. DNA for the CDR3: TGTGCCAGCAGTGGAACTTTGCAGGCCGTCGATACGCAGTATTTT. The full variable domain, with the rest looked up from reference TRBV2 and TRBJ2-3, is EPEVTQTPSHQVTQMGQEVILRCVPISNHLYFYWYRQILGQKVEFLVSFYNNEISEKSEIFDDQFSVERPDGSNFTLKIRSTKLEDSAMYFCASSGTLQAVDTQYFGPGTRLTVL.

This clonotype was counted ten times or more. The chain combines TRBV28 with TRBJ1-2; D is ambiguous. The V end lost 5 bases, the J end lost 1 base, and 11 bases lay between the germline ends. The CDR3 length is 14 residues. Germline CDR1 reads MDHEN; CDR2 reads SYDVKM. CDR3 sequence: CASSPKGYNYGYTF. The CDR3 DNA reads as TGTGCCAGCAGTCCCAAGGGCTATAACTATGGCTACACCTTC.

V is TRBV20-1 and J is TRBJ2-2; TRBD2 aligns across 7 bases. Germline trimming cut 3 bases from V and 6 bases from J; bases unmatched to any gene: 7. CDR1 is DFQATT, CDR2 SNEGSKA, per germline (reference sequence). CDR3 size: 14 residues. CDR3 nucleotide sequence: TGCAGTGCTAGGGCGGGAGAAGTCTCCGGGGAGCTGTTTTTT. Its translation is CSARAGEVSGELFF.

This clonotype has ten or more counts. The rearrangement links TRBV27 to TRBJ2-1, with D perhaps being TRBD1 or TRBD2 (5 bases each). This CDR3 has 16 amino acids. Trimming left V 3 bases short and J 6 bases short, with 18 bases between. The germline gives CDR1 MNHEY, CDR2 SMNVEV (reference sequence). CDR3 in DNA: TGTGCCAGCAGTTTCTTGCGGCTCGAGAGGGGCAATGAGCAGTTCTTC. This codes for CASSFLRLERGNEQFF.

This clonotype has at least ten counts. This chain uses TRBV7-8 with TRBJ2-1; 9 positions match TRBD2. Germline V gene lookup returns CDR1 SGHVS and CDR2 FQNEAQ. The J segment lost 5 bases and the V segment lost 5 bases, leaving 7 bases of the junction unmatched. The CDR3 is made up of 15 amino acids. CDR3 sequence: CASSPSASGDNEQFF. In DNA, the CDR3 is TGTGCCAGCAGCCCCTCGGCTAGCGGGGACAATGAGCAGTTCTTC.

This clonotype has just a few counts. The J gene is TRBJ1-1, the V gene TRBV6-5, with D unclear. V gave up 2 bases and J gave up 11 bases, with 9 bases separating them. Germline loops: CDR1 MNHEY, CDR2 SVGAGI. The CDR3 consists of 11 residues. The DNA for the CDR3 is TGTGCCAGCAGTTACGGGCAGATGGCTTTCTTT. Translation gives CASSYGQMAFF.

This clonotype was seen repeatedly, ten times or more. The CDR3 region is CASSLGLVSDTQYF. For the CDR3, the DNA is TGTGCCAGCAGCCTAGGACTAGTTTCTGATACGCAGTATTTT. J is TRBJ2-3 and V is TRBV7-2; 7 nucleotides match TRBD2. Germline-derived CDR1 and CDR2 are SGHTA and FQGNSA. The CDR3 has 14 amino acids. Trimming removed 5 bases from V and 6 bases from J; junction bases left unmatched: 8.

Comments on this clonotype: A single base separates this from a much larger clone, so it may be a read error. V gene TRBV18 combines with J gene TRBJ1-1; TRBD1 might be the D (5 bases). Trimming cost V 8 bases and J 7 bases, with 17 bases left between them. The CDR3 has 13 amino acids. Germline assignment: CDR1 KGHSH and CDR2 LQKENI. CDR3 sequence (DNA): TGTGCCAGCCCAACGGACAAGAGGGGTGAAGCTTTCTTT. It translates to CASPTDKRGEAFF.

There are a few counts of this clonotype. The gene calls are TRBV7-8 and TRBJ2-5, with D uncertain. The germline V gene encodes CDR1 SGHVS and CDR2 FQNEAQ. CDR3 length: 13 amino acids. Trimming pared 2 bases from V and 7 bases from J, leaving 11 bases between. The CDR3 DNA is TGTGCCAGCAGCTTAACAAATCTCGGGACCCAGTACTTC. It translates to CASSLTNLGTQYF.

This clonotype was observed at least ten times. The CDR3 loop reads CASSPPDGDERGYTF. CDR3 nucleotide sequence: TGTGCCAGCAGCCCTCCCGACGGGGACGAAAGGGGCTACACCTTC. The V call is TRBV6-1, the J call TRBJ1-2, with a weak D call TRBD1 (5 bases). V was cut by 6 bases and J by 8 bases, with 22 bases left in between. Germline CDR1 is MNHNS and CDR2 is SASEGT. CDR3 length: 15 residues.

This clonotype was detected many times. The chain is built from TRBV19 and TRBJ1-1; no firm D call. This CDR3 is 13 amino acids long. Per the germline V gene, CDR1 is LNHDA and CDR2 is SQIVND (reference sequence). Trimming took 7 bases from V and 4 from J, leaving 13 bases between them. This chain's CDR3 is CASNNLWGTEAFF. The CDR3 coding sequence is TGTGCCAGTAATAACCTTTGGGGCACTGAAGCTTTCTTT.

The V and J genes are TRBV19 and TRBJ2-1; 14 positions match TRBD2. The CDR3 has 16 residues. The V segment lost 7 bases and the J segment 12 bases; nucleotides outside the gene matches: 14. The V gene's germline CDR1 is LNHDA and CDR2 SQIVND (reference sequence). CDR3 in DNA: TGTGCCAGTACCCGGGACCTCGGACTAGCGGGAGGTAGGCAGTTCTTC. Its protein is CASTRDLGLAGGRQFF.

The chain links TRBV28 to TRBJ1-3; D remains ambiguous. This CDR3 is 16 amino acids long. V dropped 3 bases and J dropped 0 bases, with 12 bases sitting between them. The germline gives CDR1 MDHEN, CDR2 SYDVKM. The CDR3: CASSLDLGSSGNTIYF. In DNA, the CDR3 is TGTGCCAGCAGTTTGGACCTCGGGTCCTCTGGAAACACCATATATTTT.

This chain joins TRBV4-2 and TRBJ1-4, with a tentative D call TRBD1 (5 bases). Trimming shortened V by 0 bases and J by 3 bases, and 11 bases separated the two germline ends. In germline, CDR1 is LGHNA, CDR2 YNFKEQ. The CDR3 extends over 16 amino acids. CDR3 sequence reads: CASSQDSGGANEKLFF. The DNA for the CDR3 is TGTGCCAGCAGCCAAGATAGCGGGGGGGCTAATGAAAAACTGTTTTTT.

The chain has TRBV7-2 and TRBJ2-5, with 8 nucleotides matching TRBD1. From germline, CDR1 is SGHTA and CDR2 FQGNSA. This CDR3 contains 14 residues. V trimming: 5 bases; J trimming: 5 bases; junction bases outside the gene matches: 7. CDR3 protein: CASSRGQDRETQYF. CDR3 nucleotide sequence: TGTGCCAGCAGCCGGGGACAGGACAGGGAGACCCAGTACTTC.

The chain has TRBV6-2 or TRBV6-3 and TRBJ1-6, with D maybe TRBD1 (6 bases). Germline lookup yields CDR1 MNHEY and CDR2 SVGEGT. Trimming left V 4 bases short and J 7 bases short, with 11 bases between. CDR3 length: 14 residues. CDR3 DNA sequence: TGTGCCAGCAGTTCGCACAGGGACAATTCACCCCTCCACTTT. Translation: CASSSHRDNSPLHF.

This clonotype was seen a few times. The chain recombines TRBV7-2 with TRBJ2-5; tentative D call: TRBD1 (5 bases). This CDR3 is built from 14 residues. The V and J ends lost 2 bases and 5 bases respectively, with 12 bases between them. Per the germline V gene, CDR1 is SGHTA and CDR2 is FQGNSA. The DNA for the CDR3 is TGTGCCAGCAGCTTACCGGGCAGGGTGGAGACCCAGTACTTC. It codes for CASSLPGRVETQYF.

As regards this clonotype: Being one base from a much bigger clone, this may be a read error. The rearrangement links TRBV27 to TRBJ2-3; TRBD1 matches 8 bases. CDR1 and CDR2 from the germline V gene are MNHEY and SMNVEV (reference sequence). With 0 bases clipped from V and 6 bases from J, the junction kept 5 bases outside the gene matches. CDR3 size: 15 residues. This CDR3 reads CASSLSTQGDDTQYF. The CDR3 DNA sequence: TGTGCCAGCAGTTTATCGACACAGGGGGACGATACGCAGTATTTT.

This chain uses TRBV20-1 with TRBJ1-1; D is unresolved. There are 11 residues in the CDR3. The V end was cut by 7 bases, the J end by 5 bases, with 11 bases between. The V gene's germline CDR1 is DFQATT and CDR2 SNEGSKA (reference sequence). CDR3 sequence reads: CSGRAGTEAFF. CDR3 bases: TGCAGTGGAAGAGCCGGGACTGAAGCTTTCTTT.

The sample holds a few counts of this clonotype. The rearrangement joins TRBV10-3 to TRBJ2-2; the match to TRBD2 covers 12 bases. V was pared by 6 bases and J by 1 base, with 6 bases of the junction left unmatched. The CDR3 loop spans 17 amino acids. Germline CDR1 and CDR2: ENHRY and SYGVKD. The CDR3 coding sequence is TGTGCCATCAGCCCGACTAGCGGGAGTGGGAACACCGGGGAGCTGTTTTTT. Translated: CAISPTSGSGNTGELFF.

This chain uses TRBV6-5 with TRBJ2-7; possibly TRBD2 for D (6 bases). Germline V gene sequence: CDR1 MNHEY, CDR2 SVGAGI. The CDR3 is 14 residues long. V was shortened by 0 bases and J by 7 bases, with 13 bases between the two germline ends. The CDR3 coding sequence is TGTGCCAGCAGTTACTCGAGATCGGGGGAGGAGCAGTACGTC. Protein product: CASSYSRSGEEQYV.

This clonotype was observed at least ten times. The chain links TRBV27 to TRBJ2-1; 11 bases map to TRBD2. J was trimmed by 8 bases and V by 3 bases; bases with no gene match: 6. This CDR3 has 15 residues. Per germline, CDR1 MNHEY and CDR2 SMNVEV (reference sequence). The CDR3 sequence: CASSLVGLAAHEQFF. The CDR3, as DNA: TGTGCCAGCAGTTTGGTGGGACTAGCGGCACATGAGCAGTTCTTC.